The 6 T cell receptor beta chains listed next were all sequenced from one sample in a study of T and B cells in COVID-19 patients. TRB rearrangements were amplified by multiplex PCR with BIOMED2 TRB-A/B primers. Each CDR3 protein gets one entry after TCRdb re-called the multiplex PCR reads with MiXCR. This table holds 9,500 or so distinct CDR3 sequences, about two fifths found once. From blood, about 240-500 ng of genomic DNA served as TRB template. Sequencing input: blood. These receptors were collected from a human donor with active COVID-19.

This chain joins TRBV12-3 or TRBV12-4 and TRBJ1-5, with 9 positions matching TRBD1. The V gene end was trimmed by 1 base and the J gene end by 0 bases; junction bases not matched to a gene: 7. The CDR3 is made up of 18 amino acids. The CDR3, as DNA: TGTGCCAGCAGTTTAGAAACAGGGGGCGCGAGTAGCAATCAGCCCCAGCATTTT. Translated: CASSLETGGASSNQPQHF.

The chain combines TRBV7-2 with TRBJ2-1; 9 bases are shared with TRBD2. Germline CDR1 SGHTA, CDR2 FQGNSA. This CDR3 spans 14 amino acids. J lost 10 bases, V lost 1 base, and 5 bases had no gene match. CDR3 coding DNA: TGTGCCAGCAGCTTAGGCGGGGGGGCCAGGGAGCAGTTCTTC. It is translated as CASSLGGGAREQFF.

The chain couples TRBV5-6 to TRBJ1-1; TRBD1 agrees at 9 bases. V was pared by 3 bases and J by 3 bases, with 12 bases of the junction left unmatched. Germline V gene sequence: CDR1 SGHDT, CDR2 YYEEEE. The CDR3 consists of 17 residues. The CDR3 DNA is TGTGCCAGCAGCTCCCCGACAGGGGGGATTAGGGACACTGAAGCTTTCTTT. Residues: CASSSPTGGIRDTEAFF.

This clonotype was seen just once. This chain links TRBV5-6 with TRBJ2-5, with D maybe TRBD2 (6 bases). CDR1 SGHDT and CDR2 YYEEEE come from the germline V gene. V was pared by 0 bases and J by 5 bases, with 11 bases between. The CDR3 spans 14 residues. The CDR3 spells CASSLELAGETQYF. DNA for the CDR3: TGTGCCAGCAGCTTGGAACTAGCTGGTGAGACCCAGTACTTC.

The chain combines TRBV11-3 with TRBJ1-2, with D tentatively TRBD1 (5 bases). The CDR3 length is 17 residues. CDR1 and CDR2 (germline): SGHNT, YENEEA. V lost 5 bases and J 7 bases, leaving 26 bases between the germline ends. This CDR3 reads CASSPGGVAGTGRGYTF. CDR3 DNA: TGTGCCAGCAGCCCCGGGGGGGTAGCAGGGACCGGGCGTGGCTACACCTTC.

This chain joins TRBV6-2 or TRBV6-3 and TRBJ1-3; the D gene is possibly TRBD1 (5 bases). From germline, CDR1 is MNHEY and CDR2 SVGEGT. V was cut by 6 bases and J by 4 bases, with 16 bases left in between. CDR3 size: 15 residues. CDR3 region: CASRGKEGAGNTIYF. CDR3 nucleotide sequence: TGTGCCAGCAGGGGGAAAGAAGGGGCGGGAAACACCATATATTTT.